The present T cell receptor (beta chain) was sequenced within a study of molecular identifiers for immune sequencing clone quantification. Study context: Replicates partitioned RNA from 20,000 or 100,000 naive CD8 cells into five parts, sequencing four.

This clonotype was observed many times. Its antigen is unknown. Germline loops: CDR1 SQVTM, CDR2 ANQGSEA. CDR3 length: 13 amino acids. V shed 7 bases and J 2 bases; nucleotides not matched to a gene: 7. Whole-study results and caveats: Jurkat TCR RNA that was spiked in from one cell was reportedly detectable among 950,000 to 1,000,000 naive cells.

MiXCR, run by TCRdb on the PCR reads, gives a single entry per CDR3 protein. The sample holds some 91,000 distinct CDR3 sequences; 20% to 25% are singletons and the top ten take roughly 1%. This clonotype originated in a human donor in good health. Some libraries in this study had Jurkat cell RNA spiked in. Sequenced sample: naive CD8+ T cells from blood, with Jurkat cell RNA spiked in. Subset meaning: FACS-sorted CD8+CD4-CCR7+CD45RA+ naive T cells. V gene TRBV29-1 combines with J gene TRBJ2-5; 7 nucleotides line up with TRBD2. The CDR3 region has the DNA TGCAGCGCCCTGGGGGGGTATCAAGAGACCCAGTACTTC. This sequence encodes CSALGGYQETQYF.